This TCR beta chain was recorded in a study of T cell responses to AZD1222 COVID-19 vaccine. Study observations and caveats: Seropositive status at baseline applied to only five to seven AZD1222 recipients. With two AZD1222 doses given, Spike-specific TCR breadth and depth both rose.

V gave up 3 bases and J gave up 8 bases, with 17 bases separating them. Germline values: CDR1 MNHEY, CDR2 SMNVEV (reference sequence). The CDR3 extends over 14 amino acids. With respect to this clone: Its antigen is unknown.

Sequenced by immunoSEQ multiplex PCR; TCRdb stores in-frame clones only, minus some. The repertoire holds 100,000 to 150,000 clones, with roughly 91% as singletons. This receptor was taken from an adult in good health. The J gene is TRBJ2-7, the V gene TRBV27; D may correspond to TRBD1 or TRBD2 (5 bases each). Sequenced material: peripheral blood, taken on day 0 of AZD1222 vaccination. The DNA for the CDR3 is TGTGCCAGCAGTTTCGGGACCCTACCCGCCAAGCAGTACTTC. Amino acids: CASSFGTLPAKQYF.